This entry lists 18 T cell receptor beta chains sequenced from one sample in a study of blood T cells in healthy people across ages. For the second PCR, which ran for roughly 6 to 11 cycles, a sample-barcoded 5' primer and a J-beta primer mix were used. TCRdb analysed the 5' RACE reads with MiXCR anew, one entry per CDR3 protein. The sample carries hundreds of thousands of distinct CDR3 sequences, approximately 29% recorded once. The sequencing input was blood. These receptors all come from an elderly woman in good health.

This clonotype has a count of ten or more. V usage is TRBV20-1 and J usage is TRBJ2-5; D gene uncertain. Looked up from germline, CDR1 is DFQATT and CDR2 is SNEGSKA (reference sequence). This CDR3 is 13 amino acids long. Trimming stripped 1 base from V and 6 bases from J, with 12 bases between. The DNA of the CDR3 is TGCAGTGCTAGAGGTTCGAGTGGAAAGACCCAGTACTTC. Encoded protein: CSARGSSGKTQYF.

The CDR3 loop reads CASSLKSPGERGAFF. The CDR3 DNA reads TGTGCCAGCAGCCTCAAGTCCCCAGGGGAACGAGGAGCTTTCTTT. The chain recombines TRBV3-1 with TRBJ1-1; D perhaps matches TRBD1 (6 bases). Germline V gene sequence: CDR1 LGHDT, CDR2 YNNKEL (reference sequence). The V end was cut by 4 bases, the J end by 10 bases, with 22 bases between. The CDR3 has 15 residues.

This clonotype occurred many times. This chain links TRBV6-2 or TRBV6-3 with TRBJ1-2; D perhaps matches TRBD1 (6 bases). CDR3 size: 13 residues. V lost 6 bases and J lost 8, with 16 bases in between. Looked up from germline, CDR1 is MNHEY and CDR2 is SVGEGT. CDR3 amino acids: CASSPGAGTGYTF. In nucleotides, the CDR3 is TGTGCCAGCAGCCCGGGGGCAGGGACCGGCTACACCTTC.

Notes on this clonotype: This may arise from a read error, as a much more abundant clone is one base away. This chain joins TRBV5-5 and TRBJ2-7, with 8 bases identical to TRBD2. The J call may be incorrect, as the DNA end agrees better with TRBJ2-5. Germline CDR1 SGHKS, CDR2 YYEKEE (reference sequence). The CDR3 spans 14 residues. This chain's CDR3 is CVSSSGGARETQYF. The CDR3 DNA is TGTGTCAGCAGCTCCGGGGGGGCGCGGGAGACCCAGTACTTC.

In nucleotides, the CDR3 is TGCAGTGCAAGACCTTACGGGTCGGGGGGGGTGAAGGATACGCAGTATTTT. Residues: CSARPYGSGGVKDTQYF. The V and J genes are TRBV20-1 and TRBJ2-3; TRBD2 agrees at 8 bases. Losses at the gene ends were 6 bases for V and 6 bases for J; bases not matched to a gene: 20. Germline lookup yields CDR1 DFQATT and CDR2 SNEGSKA (reference sequence). CDR3 length: 17 residues.

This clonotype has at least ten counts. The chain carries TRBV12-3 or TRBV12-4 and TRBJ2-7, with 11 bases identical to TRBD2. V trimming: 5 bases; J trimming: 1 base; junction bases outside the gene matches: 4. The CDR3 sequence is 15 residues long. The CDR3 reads CASSLSGGASYEQYF. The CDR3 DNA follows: TGTGCCAGCAGTCTTAGCGGGGGGGCGTCCTACGAGCAGTACTTC.

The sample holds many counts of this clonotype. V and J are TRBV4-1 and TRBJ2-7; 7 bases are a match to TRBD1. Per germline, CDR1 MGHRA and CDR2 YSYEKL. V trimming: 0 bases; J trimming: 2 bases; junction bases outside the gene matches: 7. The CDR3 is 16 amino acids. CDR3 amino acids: CASSQDWQGVTYEQYF. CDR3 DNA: TGCGCCAGCAGCCAAGATTGGCAGGGGGTCACCTACGAGCAGTACTTC.

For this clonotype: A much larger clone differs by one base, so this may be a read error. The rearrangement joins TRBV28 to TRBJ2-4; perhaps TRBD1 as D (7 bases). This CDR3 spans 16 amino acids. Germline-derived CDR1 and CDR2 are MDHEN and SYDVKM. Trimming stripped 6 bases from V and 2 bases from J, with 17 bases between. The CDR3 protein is CASSPGGSLTKNIQYF. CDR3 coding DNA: TGTGCCAGCAGCCCAGGGGGGTCCCTAACCAAAAACATTCAGTACTTC.

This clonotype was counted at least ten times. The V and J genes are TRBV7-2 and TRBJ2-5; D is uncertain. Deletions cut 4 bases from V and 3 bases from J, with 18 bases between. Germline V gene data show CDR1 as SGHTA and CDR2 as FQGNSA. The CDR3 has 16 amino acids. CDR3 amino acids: CASSSPPSRRKETQYF. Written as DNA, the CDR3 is TGTGCCAGCAGCTCCCCCCCCAGCCGCCGAAAAGAGACCCAGTACTTC.

The CDR3 nucleotides read TGTGCCACCAGCAGAGATTCCGGCTACGAGCAGTACTTC. This codes for CATSRDSGYEQYF. The gene calls are TRBV15 and TRBJ2-7; no definite D call. This CDR3 region has 13 residues. The V end was cut by 0 bases, the J end by 3 bases, with 6 bases between. Per the germline V gene, CDR1 is LNHNV and CDR2 is YYDKDF (reference sequence).

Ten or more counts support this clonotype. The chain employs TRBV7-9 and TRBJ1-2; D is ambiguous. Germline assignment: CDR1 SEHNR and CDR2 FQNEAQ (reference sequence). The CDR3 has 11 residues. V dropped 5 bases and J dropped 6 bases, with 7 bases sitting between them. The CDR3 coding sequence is TGTGCCAGCAGCGGGGAAGATGGCTACACCTTC. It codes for CASSGEDGYTF.

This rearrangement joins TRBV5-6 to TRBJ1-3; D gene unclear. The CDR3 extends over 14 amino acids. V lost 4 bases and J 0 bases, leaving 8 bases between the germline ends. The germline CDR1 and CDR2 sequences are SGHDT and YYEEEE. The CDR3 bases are TGTGCCAGCAGCCTCCCCCACTCTGGAAACACCATATATTTT. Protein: CASSLPHSGNTIYF.

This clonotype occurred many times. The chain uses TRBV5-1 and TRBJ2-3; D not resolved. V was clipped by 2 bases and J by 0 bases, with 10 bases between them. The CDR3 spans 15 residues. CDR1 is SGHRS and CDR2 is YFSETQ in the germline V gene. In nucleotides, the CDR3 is TGCGCCAGCAGCTTATATACGGCCAGCACAGATACGCAGTATTTT. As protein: CASSLYTASTDTQYF.

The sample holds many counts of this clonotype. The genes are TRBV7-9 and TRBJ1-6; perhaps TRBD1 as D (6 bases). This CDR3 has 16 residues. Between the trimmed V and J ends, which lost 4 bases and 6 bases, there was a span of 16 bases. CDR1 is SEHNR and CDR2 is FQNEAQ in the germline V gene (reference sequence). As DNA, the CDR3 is TGTGCCAGCAGCTCCTCCCGGGGGGGCGGTAATTCACCCCTCCACTTT. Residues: CASSSSRGGGNSPLHF. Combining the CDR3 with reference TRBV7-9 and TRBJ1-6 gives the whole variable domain DTGVSQNPRHKITKRGQNVTFRCDPISEHNRLYWYRQTLGQGPEFLTYFQNEAQLEKSRLLSDRFSAERPKGSFSTLEIQRTEQGDSAMYLCASSSSRGGGNSPLHFGNGTRLTVT.

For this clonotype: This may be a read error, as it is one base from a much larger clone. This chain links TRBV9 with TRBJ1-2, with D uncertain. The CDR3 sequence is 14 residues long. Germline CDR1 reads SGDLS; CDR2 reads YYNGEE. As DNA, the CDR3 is TGTGCCAGCAGCGTAGGAGCCGAGATCTATGGCAACACCTTC. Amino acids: CASSVGAEIYGNTF.

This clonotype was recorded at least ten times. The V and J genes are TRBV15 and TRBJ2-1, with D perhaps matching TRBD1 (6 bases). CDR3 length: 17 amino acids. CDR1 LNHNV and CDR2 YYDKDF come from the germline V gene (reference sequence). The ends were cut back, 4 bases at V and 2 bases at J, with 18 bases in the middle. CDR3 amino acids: CATSTPRGRAPYNEQFF. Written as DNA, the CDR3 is TGTGCCACCAGCACCCCCAGGGGTAGGGCCCCCTACAATGAGCAGTTCTTC.

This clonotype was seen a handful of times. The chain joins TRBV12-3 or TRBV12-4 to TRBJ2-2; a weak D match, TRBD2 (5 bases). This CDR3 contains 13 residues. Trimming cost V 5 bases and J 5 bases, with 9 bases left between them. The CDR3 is CASSPAGTGELFF. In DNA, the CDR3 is TGTGCCAGCAGTCCGGCGGGTACCGGGGAGCTGTTTTTT.

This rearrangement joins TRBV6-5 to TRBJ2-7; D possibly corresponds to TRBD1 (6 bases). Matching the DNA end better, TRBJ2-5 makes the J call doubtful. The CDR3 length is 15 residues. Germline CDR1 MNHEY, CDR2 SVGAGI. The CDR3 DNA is TGTGCCAGCAGGCCTTACAGGGAAAGTCAAGAGACCCAGTACTTC. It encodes CASRPYRESQETQYF.